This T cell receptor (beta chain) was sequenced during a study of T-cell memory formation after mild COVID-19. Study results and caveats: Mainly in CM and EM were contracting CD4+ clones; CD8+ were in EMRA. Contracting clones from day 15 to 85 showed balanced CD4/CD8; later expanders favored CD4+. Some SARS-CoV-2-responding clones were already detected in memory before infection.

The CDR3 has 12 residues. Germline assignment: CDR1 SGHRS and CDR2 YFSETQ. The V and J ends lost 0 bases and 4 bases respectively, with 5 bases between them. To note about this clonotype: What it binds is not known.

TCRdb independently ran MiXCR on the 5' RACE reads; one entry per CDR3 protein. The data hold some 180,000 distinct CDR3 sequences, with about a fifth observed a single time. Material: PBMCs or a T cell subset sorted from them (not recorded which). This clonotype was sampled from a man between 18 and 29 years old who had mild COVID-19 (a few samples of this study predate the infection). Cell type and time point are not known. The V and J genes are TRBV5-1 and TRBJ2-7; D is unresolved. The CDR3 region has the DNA TGCGCCAGCAGCTTGGACGGTTACGAGCAGTACTTC. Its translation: CASSLDGYEQYF.